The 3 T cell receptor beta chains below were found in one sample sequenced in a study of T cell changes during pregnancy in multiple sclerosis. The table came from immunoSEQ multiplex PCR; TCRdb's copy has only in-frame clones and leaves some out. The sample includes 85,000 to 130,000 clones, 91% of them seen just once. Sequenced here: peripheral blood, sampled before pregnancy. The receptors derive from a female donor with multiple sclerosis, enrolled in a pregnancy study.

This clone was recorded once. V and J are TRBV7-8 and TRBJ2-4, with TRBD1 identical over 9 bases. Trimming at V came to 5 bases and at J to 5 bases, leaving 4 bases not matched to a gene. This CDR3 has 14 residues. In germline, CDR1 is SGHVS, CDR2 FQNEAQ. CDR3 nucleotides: TGTGCCAGCAGCCTTAGGACAGGGGAAAACATTCAGTACTTC. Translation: CASSLRTGENIQYF.

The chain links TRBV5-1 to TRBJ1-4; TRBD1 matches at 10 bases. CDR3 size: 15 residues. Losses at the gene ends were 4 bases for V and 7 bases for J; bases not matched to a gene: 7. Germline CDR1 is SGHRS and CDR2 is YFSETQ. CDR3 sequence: CASSRDRGWSEKLFF. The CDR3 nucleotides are TGCGCCAGCAGCCGGGACAGGGGTTGGAGTGAAAAACTGTTTTTT.

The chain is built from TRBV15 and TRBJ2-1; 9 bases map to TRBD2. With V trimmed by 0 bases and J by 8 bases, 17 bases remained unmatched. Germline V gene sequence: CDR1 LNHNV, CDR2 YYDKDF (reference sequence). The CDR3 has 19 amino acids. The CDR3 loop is CATSRDWQENSGSLYEQFF. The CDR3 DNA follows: TGTGCCACCAGCAGAGACTGGCAGGAGAATAGCGGGAGTCTGTATGAGCAGTTCTTC.